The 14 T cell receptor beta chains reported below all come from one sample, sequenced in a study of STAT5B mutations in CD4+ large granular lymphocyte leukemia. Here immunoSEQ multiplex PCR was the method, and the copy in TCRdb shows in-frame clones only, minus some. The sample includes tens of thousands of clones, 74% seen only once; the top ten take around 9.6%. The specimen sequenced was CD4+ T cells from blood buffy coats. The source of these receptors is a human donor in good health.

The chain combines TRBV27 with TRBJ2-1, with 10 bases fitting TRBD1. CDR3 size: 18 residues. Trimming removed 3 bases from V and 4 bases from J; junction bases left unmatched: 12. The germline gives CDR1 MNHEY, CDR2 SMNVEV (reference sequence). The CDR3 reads CASSFGTGDPQGYNEQFF. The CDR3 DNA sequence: TGTGCCAGCAGTTTCGGGACAGGGGACCCGCAAGGATACAATGAGCAGTTCTTC.

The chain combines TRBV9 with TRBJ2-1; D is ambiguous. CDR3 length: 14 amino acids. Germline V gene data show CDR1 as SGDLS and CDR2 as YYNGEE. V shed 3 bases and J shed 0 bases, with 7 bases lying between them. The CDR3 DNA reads TGTGCCAGCAGCGAACGGAGCTCCTACAATGAGCAGTTCTTC. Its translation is CASSERSSYNEQFF.

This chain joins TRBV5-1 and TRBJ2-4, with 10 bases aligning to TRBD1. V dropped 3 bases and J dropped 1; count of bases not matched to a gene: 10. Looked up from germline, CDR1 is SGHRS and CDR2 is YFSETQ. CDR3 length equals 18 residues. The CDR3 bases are TGCGCCAGCAGCTCCGCGGGACAGGGGATAAGGGCCAAAAACATTCAGTACTTC. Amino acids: CASSSAGQGIRAKNIQYF.

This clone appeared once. The CDR3 DNA reads TGTGCCAGCAGCTTAGATCCCAACGGGGAGCTGTTTTTT. It is translated as CASSLDPNGELFF. The chain employs TRBV7-2 and TRBJ2-2; D gene ambiguous. V was shortened by 1 base and J by 7 bases, with 7 bases between the two germline ends. The germline gives CDR1 SGHTA, CDR2 FQGNSA. The CDR3 runs 13 residues.

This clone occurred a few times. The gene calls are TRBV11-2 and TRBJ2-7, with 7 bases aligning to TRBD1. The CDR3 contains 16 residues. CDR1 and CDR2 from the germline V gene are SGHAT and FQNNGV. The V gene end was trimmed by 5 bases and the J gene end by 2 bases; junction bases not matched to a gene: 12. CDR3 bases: TGTGCCAGCAGCCCCAATCGAAGGACAGGAGCCTACGAGCAGTACTTC. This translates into CASSPNRRTGAYEQYF.

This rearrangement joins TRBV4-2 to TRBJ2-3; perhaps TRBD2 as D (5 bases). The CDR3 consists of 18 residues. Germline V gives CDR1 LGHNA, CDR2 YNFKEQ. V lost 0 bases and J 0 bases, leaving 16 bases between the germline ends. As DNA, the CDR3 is TGTGCCAGCAGCCAAGATTGGGTGGATGCTAGCAGCACAGATACGCAGTATTTT. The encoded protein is CASSQDWVDASSTDTQYF.

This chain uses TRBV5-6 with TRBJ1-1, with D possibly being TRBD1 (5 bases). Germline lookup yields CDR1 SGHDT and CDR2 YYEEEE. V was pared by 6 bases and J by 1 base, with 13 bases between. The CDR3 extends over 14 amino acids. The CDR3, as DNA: TGTGCCAGCAACAAATTGGGGGGGAACACTGAAGCTTTCTTT. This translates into CASNKLGGNTEAFF.

The CDR3 DNA reads TGCGCCAGCAGCCAAGATAGGGGGGGCGGCTACACCTTC. This translates into CASSQDRGGGYTF. The chain combines TRBV4-3 with TRBJ1-2; TRBD1 might be the D (6 bases). Trimming removed 0 bases from V and 8 bases from J, with 10 bases in between. In germline, CDR1 is LGHNA, CDR2 YSLEER. The CDR3 is 13 residues long.

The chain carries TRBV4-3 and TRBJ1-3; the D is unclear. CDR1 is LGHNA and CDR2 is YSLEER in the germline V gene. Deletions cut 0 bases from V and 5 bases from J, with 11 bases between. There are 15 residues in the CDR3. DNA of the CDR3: TGCGCCAGCAGCCAAGATGCAGGTCCGAGAAACACCATATATTTT. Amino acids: CASSQDAGPRNTIYF.

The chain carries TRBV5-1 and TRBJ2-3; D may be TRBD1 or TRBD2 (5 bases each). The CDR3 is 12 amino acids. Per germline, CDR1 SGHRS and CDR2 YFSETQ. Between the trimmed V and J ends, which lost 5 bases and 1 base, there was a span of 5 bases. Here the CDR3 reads CASRGGTDTQYF. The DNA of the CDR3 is TGCGCCAGCAGGGGGGGCACAGATACGCAGTATTTT.

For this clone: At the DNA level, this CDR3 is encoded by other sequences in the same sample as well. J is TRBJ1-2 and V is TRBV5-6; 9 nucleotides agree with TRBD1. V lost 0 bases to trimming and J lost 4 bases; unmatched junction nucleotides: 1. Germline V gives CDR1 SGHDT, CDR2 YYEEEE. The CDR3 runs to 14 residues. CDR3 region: CASSLGQGGYGYTF. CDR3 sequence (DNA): TGTGCCAGCAGCTTGGGACAGGGGGGCTATGGCTACACCTTC.

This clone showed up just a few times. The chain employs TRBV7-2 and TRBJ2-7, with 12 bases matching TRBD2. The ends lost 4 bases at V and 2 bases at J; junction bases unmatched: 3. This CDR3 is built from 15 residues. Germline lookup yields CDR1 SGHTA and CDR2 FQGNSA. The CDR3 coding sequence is TGTGCCAGCAGCTCTAGCGGGAGGGCCCCCTACGAGCAGTACTTC. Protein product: CASSSSGRAPYEQYF.

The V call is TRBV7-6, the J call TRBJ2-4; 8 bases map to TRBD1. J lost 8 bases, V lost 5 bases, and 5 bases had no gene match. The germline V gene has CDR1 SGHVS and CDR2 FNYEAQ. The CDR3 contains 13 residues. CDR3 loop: CASSRDRMDIQYF. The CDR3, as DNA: TGTGCCAGCAGCCGGGACAGGATGGACATTCAGTACTTC.

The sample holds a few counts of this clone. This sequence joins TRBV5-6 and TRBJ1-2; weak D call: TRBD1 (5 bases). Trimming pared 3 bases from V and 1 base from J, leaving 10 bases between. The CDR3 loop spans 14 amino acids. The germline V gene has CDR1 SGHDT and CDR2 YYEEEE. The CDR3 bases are TGTGCCAGCAGCTCGAAGGGACGTAACTATGGCTACACCTTC. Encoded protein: CASSSKGRNYGYTF.